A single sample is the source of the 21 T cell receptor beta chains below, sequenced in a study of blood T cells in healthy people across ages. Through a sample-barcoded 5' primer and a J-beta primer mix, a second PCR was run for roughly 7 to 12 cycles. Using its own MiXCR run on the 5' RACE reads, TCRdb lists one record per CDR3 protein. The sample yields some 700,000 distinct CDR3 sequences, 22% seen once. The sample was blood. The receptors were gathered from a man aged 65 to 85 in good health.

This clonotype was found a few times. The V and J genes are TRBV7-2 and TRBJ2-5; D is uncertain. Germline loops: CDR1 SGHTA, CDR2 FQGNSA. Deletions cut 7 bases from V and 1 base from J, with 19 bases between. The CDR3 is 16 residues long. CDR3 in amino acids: CASKMGTYGVQETQYF. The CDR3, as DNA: TGTGCCAGCAAGATGGGCACATACGGTGTCCAAGAGACCCAGTACTTC.

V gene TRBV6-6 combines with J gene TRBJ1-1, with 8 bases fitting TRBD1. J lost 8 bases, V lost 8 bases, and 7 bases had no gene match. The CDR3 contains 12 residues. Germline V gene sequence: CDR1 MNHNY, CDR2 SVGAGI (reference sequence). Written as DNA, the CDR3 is TGTGCCAGCCAATGGGGGACAGGCGAAGCTTTCTTT. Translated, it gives CASQWGTGEAFF.

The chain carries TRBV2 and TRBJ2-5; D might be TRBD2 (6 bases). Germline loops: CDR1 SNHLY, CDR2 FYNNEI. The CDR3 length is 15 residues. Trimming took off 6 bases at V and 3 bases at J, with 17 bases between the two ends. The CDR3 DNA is TGTGCCAGCAGGGGACTGCAGAAGCCTAAAGAGACCCAGTACTTC. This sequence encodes CASRGLQKPKETQYF.

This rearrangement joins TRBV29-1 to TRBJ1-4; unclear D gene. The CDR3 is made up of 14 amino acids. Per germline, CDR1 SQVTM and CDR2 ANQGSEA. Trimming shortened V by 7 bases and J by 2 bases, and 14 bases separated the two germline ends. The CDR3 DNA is TGCAGCGCCCAGAAGGGTGGGACTAATGAAAAACTGTTTTTT. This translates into CSAQKGGTNEKLFF. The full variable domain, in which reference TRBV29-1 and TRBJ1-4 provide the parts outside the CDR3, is SAVISQKPSRDICQRGTSLTIQCQVDSQVTMMFWYRQQPGQSLTLIATANQGSEATYESGFVIDKFPISRPNLTFSTLTVSNMSPEDSSIYLCSAQKGGTNEKLFFGSGTQLSVL.

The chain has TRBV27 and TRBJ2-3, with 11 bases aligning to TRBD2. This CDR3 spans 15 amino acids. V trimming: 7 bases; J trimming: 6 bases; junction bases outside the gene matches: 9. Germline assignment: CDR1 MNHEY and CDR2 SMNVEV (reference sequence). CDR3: CASTKLAGAGDTQYF. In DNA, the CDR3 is TGTGCCAGCACTAAACTAGCGGGAGCGGGGGATACGCAGTATTTT.

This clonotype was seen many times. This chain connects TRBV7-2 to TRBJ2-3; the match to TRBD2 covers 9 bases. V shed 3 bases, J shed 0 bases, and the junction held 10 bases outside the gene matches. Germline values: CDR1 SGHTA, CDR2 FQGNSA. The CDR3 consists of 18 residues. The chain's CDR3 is CASSFSLAGSTSTDTQYF. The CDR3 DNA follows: TGTGCCAGCAGCTTTAGTCTAGCGGGATCCACTAGCACAGATACGCAGTATTTT.

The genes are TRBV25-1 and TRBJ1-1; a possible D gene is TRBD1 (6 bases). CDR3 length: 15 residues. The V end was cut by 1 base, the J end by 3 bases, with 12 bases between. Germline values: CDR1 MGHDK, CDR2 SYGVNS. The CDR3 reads CASSEFRGSDTEAFF. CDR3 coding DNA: TGTGCCAGCAGTGAATTCAGGGGCTCGGACACTGAAGCTTTCTTT.

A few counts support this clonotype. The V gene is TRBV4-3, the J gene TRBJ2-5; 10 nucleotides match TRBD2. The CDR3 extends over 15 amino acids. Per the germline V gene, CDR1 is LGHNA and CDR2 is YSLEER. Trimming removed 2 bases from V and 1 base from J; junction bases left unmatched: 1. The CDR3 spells CASSQRTSGQETQYF. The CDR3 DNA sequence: TGCGCCAGCAGCCAACGGACTAGCGGCCAAGAGACCCAGTACTTC.

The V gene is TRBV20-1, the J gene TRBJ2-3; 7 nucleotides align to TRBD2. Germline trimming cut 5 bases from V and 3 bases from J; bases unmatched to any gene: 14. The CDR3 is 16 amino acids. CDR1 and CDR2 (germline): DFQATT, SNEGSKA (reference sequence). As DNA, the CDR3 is TGCAGTGCTGCCCTAGGGTTTCCTAGCGGAACAGATACGCAGTATTTT. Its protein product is CSAALGFPSGTDTQYF.

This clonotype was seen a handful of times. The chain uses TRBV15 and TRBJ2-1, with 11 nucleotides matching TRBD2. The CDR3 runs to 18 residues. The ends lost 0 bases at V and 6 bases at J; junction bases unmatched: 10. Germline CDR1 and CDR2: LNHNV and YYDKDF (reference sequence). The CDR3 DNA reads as TGTGCCACCAGCAGAGAGAGGGTACTAGCGGGAGTTGGCAATGAGCAGTTCTTC. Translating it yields CATSRERVLAGVGNEQFF.

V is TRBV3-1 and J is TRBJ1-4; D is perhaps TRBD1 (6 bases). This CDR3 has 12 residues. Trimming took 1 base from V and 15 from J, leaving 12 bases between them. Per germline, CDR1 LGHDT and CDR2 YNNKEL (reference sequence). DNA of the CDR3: TGTGCCAGCAGCCAAGTACAGGGAGGATTGTTTTTT. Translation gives CASSQVQGGLFF.

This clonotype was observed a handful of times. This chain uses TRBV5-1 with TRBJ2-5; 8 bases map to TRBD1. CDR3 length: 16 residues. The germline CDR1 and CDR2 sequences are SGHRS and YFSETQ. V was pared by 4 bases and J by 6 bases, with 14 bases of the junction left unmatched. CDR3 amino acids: CASSVGLAGGLKTQYF. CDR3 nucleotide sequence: TGCGCCAGCAGCGTAGGATTGGCAGGGGGCTTAAAGACCCAGTACTTC.

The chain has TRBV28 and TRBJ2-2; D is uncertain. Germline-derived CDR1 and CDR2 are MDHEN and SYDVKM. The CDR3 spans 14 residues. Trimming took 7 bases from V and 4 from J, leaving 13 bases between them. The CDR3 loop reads CASIWVGVTGELFF. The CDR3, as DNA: TGTGCCAGCATCTGGGTCGGCGTCACCGGGGAGCTGTTTTTT.

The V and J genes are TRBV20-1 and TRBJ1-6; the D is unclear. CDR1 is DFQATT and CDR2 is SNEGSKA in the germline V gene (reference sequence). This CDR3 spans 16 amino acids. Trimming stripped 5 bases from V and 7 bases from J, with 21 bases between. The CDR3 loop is CSAPSLSGTVNSPLHF. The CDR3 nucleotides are TGCAGTGCTCCATCTCTTTCTGGTACAGTGAATTCACCCCTCCACTTT.

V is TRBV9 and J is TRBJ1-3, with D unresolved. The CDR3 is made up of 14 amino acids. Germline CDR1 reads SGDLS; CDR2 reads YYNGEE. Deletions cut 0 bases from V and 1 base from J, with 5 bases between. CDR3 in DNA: TGTGCCAGCAGCGTAGACCTATCTGGAAACACCATATATTTT. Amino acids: CASSVDLSGNTIYF.

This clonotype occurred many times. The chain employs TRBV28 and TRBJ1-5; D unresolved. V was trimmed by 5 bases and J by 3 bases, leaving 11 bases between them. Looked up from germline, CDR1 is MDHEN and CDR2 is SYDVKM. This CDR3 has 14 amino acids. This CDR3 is CASSPTVDNQPQHF. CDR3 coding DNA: TGTGCCAGCAGTCCTACAGTCGACAATCAGCCCCAGCATTTT.

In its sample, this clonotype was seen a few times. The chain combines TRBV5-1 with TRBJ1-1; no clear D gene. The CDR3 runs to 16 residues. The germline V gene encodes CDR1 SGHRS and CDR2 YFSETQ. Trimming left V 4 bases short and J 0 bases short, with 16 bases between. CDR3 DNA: TGCGCCAGCAGCGGAGGCTTTTTAGGATTGAACACTGAAGCTTTCTTT. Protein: CASSGGFLGLNTEAFF.

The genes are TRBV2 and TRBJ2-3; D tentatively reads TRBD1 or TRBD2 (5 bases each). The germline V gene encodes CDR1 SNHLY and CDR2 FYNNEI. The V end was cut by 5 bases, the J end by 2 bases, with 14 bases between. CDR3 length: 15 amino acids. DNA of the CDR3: TGTGCCAGCAGTCTCACCGGGACCCACACAGATACGCAGTATTTT. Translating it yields CASSLTGTHTDTQYF.

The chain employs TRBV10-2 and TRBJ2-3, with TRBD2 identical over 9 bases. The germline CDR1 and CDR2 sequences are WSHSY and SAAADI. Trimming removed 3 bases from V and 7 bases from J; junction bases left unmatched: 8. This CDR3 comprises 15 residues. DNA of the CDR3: TGCGCCAGCAGTGACCGGCGGGGGGGGAGAAATACGCAGTATTTT. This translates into CASSDRRGGRNTQYF.

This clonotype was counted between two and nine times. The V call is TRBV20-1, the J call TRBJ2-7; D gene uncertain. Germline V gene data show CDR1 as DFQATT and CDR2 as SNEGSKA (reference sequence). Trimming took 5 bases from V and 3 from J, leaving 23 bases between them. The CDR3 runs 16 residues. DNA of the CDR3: TGCAGTGCTTTACCCTCAGGACGGGCCGTATACTACGAGCAGTACTTC. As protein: CSALPSGRAVYYEQYF.

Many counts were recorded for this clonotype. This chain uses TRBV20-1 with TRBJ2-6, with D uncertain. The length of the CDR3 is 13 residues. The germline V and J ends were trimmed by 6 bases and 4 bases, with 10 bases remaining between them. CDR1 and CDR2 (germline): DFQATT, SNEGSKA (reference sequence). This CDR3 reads CSAPDSGANVLTF. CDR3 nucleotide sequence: TGCAGTGCCCCCGATTCGGGGGCCAACGTCCTGACTTTC.